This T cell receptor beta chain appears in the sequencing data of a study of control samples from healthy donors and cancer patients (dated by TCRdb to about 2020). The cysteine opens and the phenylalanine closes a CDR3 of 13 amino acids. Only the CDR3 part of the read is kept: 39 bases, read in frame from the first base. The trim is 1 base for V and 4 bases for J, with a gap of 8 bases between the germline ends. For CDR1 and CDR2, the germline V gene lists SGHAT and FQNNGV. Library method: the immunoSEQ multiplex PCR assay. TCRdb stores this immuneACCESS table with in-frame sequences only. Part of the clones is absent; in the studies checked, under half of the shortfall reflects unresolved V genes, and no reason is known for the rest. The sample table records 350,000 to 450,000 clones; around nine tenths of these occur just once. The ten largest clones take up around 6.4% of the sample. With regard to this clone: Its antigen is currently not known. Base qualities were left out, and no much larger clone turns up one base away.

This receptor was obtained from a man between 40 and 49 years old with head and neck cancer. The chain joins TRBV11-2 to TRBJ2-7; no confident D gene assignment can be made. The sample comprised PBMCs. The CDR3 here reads CASSLGVGYEQYF. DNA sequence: TGTGCCAGCAGCTTAGGGGTGGGGTACGAGCAGTACTTC.